These 19 T cell receptor beta chains were sequenced from one sample in a study of T cell responses to AZD1222 COVID-19 vaccine. Using immunoSEQ multiplex PCR, the repertoire was profiled, and TCRdb retains in-frame clones only, with some absent. The data show about 56,000 clones, 65% to 90% seen once. The source was peripheral blood, collected 28 days after the second AZD1222 dose. Receptors originate from an adult who received the AZD1222 COVID-19 vaccine.

The V and J genes are TRBV4-1 and TRBJ2-7, with a possible D match to TRBD2 (7 bases). The germline V gene encodes CDR1 MGHRA and CDR2 YSYEKL. The ends were cut back, 3 bases at V and 6 bases at J, with 18 bases in the middle. There are 15 residues in the CDR3. In DNA, the CDR3 is TGCGCCAGCAGCCAGGGAGGGGCAGGGGAGGCCGAGCAGTACTTC. Its protein product is CASSQGGAGEAEQYF.

V is TRBV15 and J is TRBJ1-2; TRBD1 matches 12 bases. Germline assignment: CDR1 LNHNV and CDR2 YYDKDF (reference sequence). The V segment lost 0 bases and the J segment 8 bases; nucleotides outside the gene matches: 7. CDR3 length: 16 amino acids. CDR3 DNA: TGTGCCACCAGCAGAGATGCCGGGACAGGGGGCCTCGGCTACACCTTC. As protein: CATSRDAGTGGLGYTF.

The chain couples TRBV28 to TRBJ1-6; no clear D. This CDR3 comprises 13 residues. Germline V gene lookup returns CDR1 MDHEN and CDR2 SYDVKM. V was clipped by 4 bases and J by 7 bases, with 8 bases between them. The CDR3 DNA sequence: TGTGCCAGCAGTTACGGCGGGAATTCACCCCTCCACTTT. This codes for CASSYGGNSPLHF. Variable domain in full (rest from reference TRBV28 and TRBJ1-6): DVKVTQSSRYLVKRTGEKVFLECVQDMDHENMFWYRQDPGLGLRLIYFSYDVKMKEKGDIPEGYSVSREKKERFSLILESASTNQTSMYLCASSYGGNSPLHFGNGTRLTVT.

This clone is categorized as medium-sized. CDR3 sequence: CASSQEQGGGELFF. In DNA form, the CDR3 reads TGCGCCAGCAGCCAAGAACAGGGGGGCGGGGAGCTGTTTTTT. This chain links TRBV4-1 with TRBJ2-2, with 8 bases that match TRBD1. V lost 0 bases, J lost 7 bases, and 1 base stayed unmatched. Per germline, CDR1 MGHRA and CDR2 YSYEKL. The CDR3 contains 14 residues.

The chain is built from TRBV11-2 and TRBJ1-4; D is undetermined. The V gene's germline CDR1 is SGHAT and CDR2 FQNNGV. V shed 1 base and J shed 6 bases, with 6 bases lying between them. CDR3 length: 13 amino acids. The CDR3 DNA sequence: TGTGCCAGCAGCTTAGGGCCGGATGAAAAACTGTTTTTT. Protein sequence: CASSLGPDEKLFF.

The V gene is TRBV7-8, the J gene TRBJ2-7, with D perhaps TRBD2 (6 bases). The CDR3 spans 15 residues. The germline gives CDR1 SGHVS, CDR2 FQNEAQ. V shed 5 bases and J shed 2 bases, with 16 bases lying between them. CDR3 in amino acids: CASSPRLVGPYEQYF. The CDR3 nucleotides are TGTGCCAGCAGCCCTAGACTAGTCGGGCCCTACGAGCAGTACTTC. Full variable domain (missing parts from reference TRBV7-8 and TRBJ2-7): GAGVSQSPRYKVAKRGQDVALRCDPISGHVSLFWYQQALGQGPEFLTYFQNEAQLDKSGLPSDRFFAERPEGSVSTLKIQRTQQEDSAVYLCASSPRLVGPYEQYFGPGTRLTVT.

This sequence joins TRBV14 and TRBJ2-7; D gene unclear. The CDR3 spans 14 residues. Germline-derived CDR1 and CDR2 are SGHDN and FVKESK. Trimming cost V 3 bases and J 9 bases, with 18 bases left between them. CDR3 sequence reads: CASSHPDGRGGQYF. The DNA of the CDR3 is TGTGCCAGCAGCCACCCGGACGGCCGCGGTGGGCAGTACTTC.

This clone was counted a few times. The CDR3 loop is CASRTSEGGSAGELFF. CDR3 DNA sequence: TGTGCCAGTAGAACCTCCGAGGGCGGGAGTGCCGGGGAGCTGTTTTTT. This chain links TRBV19 with TRBJ2-2; 7 bases are shared with TRBD2. V shed 6 bases, J shed 6 bases, and the junction held 13 bases outside the gene matches. This CDR3 comprises 16 residues. The germline CDR1 and CDR2 sequences are LNHDA and SQIVND (reference sequence).

This clone has just a few counts. The V gene is TRBV11-3, the J gene TRBJ2-7, with D perhaps being TRBD1 or TRBD2 (5 bases each). Trimming removed 0 bases at V and 5 bases at J, with 11 bases between. The CDR3 has 14 amino acids. CDR1 is SGHNT, CDR2 YENEEA, per germline. The CDR3 DNA follows: TGTGCCAGCAGCTTAGATGATACGGGGCACGAGCAGTACTTC. Protein: CASSLDDTGHEQYF.

The table lists this clone with a count of one. This chain uses TRBV5-1 with TRBJ2-1; TRBD2 matches at 9 bases. The CDR3 extends over 19 amino acids. Germline trimming cut 0 bases from V and 0 bases from J; bases unmatched to any gene: 10. Germline V lookup: CDR1 SGHRS, CDR2 YFSETQ. The chain's CDR3 is CASSLAGLAGSNSYNEQFF. In DNA, the CDR3 is TGCGCCAGCAGCTTGGCCGGTCTAGCGGGGTCCAACTCCTACAATGAGCAGTTCTTC.

This clone was detected a few times. The chain recombines TRBV28 with TRBJ1-1; D uncertain. Germline CDR1 is MDHEN and CDR2 is SYDVKM. This CDR3 has 13 residues. Trimming pared 3 bases from V and 3 bases from J, leaving 8 bases between. CDR3 region: CASSLGRHTEAFF. The CDR3 DNA follows: TGTGCCAGCAGTTTGGGCAGACACACTGAAGCTTTCTTT.

This clone was observed a handful of times. The chain recombines TRBV6-5 with TRBJ1-6; TRBD1 matches at 12 bases. CDR3 length: 15 residues. Losses at the gene ends were 0 bases for V and 11 bases for J; bases not matched to a gene: 2. Germline assignment: CDR1 MNHEY and CDR2 SVGAGI. CDR3 sequence (DNA): TGTGCCAGCAGTTACTCGGGACAGGGGGCTGCACCCCTCCACTTT. The encoded protein is CASSYSGQGAAPLHF.

The chain employs TRBV24-1 and TRBJ1-5; the match to TRBD1 covers 9 bases. Germline assignment: CDR1 KGHDR and CDR2 SFDVKD. V lost 1 base to trimming and J lost 5 bases; unmatched junction nucleotides: 2. The CDR3 consists of 15 residues. The CDR3 protein is CATSDFTGGYQPQHF. CDR3 DNA sequence: TGTGCCACCAGTGATTTCACAGGGGGCTATCAGCCCCAGCATTTT.

The J gene is TRBJ2-7, the V gene TRBV6-2 or TRBV6-3; D perhaps matches TRBD1 (6 bases). Germline loops: CDR1 MNHEY, CDR2 SVGEGT. Trimming removed 2 bases from V and 2 bases from J, with 7 bases in between. The CDR3 sequence is 13 residues long. CDR3 nucleotide sequence: TGTGCCAGCAGTTACCGGGACACCTACGAGCAGTACTTC. Its translation is CASSYRDTYEQYF.

The V and J genes are TRBV11-2 and TRBJ1-5, with no clear D. Trimming shortened V by 0 bases and J by 7 bases, and 10 bases separated the two germline ends. This CDR3 is 14 amino acids long. CDR1 is SGHAT, CDR2 FQNNGV, per germline. The CDR3 DNA sequence: TGTGCCAGCAGCTTAGACTCGGGGATCCAGCCCCAGCATTTT. As protein: CASSLDSGIQPQHF.

This chain connects TRBV7-9 to TRBJ1-1; 8 positions match TRBD1. Germline V gene data show CDR1 as SEHNR and CDR2 as FQNEAQ (reference sequence). CDR3 length equals 15 residues. V was pared by 6 bases and J by 0 bases, with 6 bases of the junction left unmatched. CDR3 in amino acids: CASSHPRGLNTEAFF. In DNA, the CDR3 is TGTGCCAGCAGTCACCCCAGGGGGCTGAACACTGAAGCTTTCTTT.

This sequence joins TRBV5-1 and TRBJ1-2; 8 bases are a match to TRBD1. The CDR3 totals 16 residues. CDR1 and CDR2 (germline): SGHRS, YFSETQ. The V and J ends lost 0 bases and 4 bases, in that order; junction bases with no gene match: 8. The CDR3 sequence is CASSLEGTGAAYGYTF. The CDR3 nucleotides are TGCGCCAGCAGCTTGGAAGGGACAGGCGCGGCCTATGGCTACACCTTC.

CDR3 nucleotide sequence: TGTGCCAGCAGTTCCCAGGGATTCAATCAGCCCCAGCATTTT. Translation: CASSSQGFNQPQHF. The rearrangement joins TRBV2 to TRBJ1-5; possibly TRBD1 for D (5 bases). V lost 5 bases and J 3 bases, leaving 11 bases between the germline ends. The CDR3 sequence is 14 residues long. CDR1 is SNHLY and CDR2 is FYNNEI in the germline V gene.

This rearrangement joins TRBV21-1 to TRBJ2-7; the listed D gene, TRBD1, was not tested against the DNA. TRBV21-1 counts as a pseudogene. The CDR3 sequence is 14 residues long. CDR3 sequence (DNA): TGTGCCAGCAGCCCAGCCCCGGACACCTACGAGCAGTACTTC. Protein sequence: CASSPAPDTYEQYF.